This is a list of T cell receptor beta chains from one sample in a study of T cells in Graves' hyperthyroidism and ophthalmopathy. TCRdb reprocessed the multiplex PCR reads with MiXCR, giving one entry per CDR3 protein. This sample carries about 350,000 distinct CDR3 sequences, roughly 20% of them seen once, and the ten largest clones take around a sixth. The material sequenced was blood. Receptors originate from a woman between 40 and 55 years old with Graves' ophthalmopathy. Each CDR3 is given with its conserved first and last residue. Each record gives: clone size, J gene, V gene, D gene, CDR3 DNA, CDR3 protein. A D gene is named only where the DNA matches it firmly. Size is stated for part of the rows, as once, few or many counts, or as a class when the clone is expanded.

>many|TRBJ2-7|TRBV7-2|TRBD2
TGTGCCAGCAGCTTAGAATACGGGAGGCGGCAGTACTTC
CASSLEYGRRQYF
>few|TRBJ2-5|TRBV6-1|TRBD2
TGTGCCAGCAGTACCCTTGTAGCGGGGGCCGGGGAGACCCAGTACTTC
CASSTLVAGAGETQYF
>many|TRBJ1-3|TRBV5-1|TRBD1
TGCGCCAGCAGCTTGGACCACAGGGGGCACAGAAACACCATATATTTT
CASSLDHRGHRNTIYF
>many|TRBJ2-2|TRBV7-3|-
TGTGCCAGCTACCCCTTTTCCGGGGAGCTGTTTTTT
CASYPFSGELFF
>many|TRBJ2-7|TRBV28|-
TGTGCCAGCAGTTTAGGGGTCTACGAGCAGTACTTC
CASSLGVYEQYF
>many|TRBJ2-4|TRBV13|-
TGTGCCAGCAGCATAGCGGACGGCCGAGCCAAAAACATTCAGTACTTC
CASSIADGRAKNIQYF
>many|TRBJ2-2|TRBV12-3/TRBV12-4|TRBD1
TGTGCCAGCAGACCCACAGGGGCCGGGGAGCTGTTTTTT
CASRPTGAGELFF
>-|TRBJ2-2|TRBV5-1|TRBD2
TGCGCCAGCAGCCACGGACTAGCGGGAGGGCCCGGGGAGCTGTTTTTT
CASSHGLAGGPGELFF
>many|TRBJ2-5|TRBV4-3|-
TGCGCCAGCAGCCAAGAAGGGGGAGGGACCCAGTACTTC
CASSQEGGGTQYF
>-|TRBJ1-2|TRBV6-1|-
TGTGCCAGCAGTCGCCAGACAGGATCCTCGGGCTATGGCTACACCTTC
CASSRQTGSSGYGYTF
>many|TRBJ1-1|TRBV4-2|-
TGTGCCAGCAGCCAATCTGGGAGCGTGACTGAAGCTTTCTTT
CASSQSGSVTEAFF
>many|TRBJ2-7|TRBV12-3/TRBV12-4|-
TGTGCCAGCAGTTTACTGGGTTACGAGCAGTACTTC
CASSLLGYEQYF
>many|TRBJ1-1|TRBV29-1|-
TGCAGCGTAGACAAGGCGAACACTGAAGCTTTCTTT
CSVDKANTEAFF
>many|TRBJ1-5|TRBV19|TRBD1
TGTGCCAGTAGTGACACGGGACAGTACAATCAGCCCCAGCATTTT
CASSDTGQYNQPQHF
>-|TRBJ2-7|TRBV12-3/TRBV12-4|-
TGTGCCAGCAGTTTACGGGGGACCGAGCAGTACTTC
CASSLRGTEQYF
>-|TRBJ1-1|TRBV6-1|-
TGTGCCAGCAGTGATGGAAGGGGGACTGAAGCTTTCTTT
CASSDGRGTEAFF
>many|TRBJ2-5|TRBV12-5|-
TGTGCTAGTGGTTTGGTACCTACGGGGAGAGAGACCCAGTACTTC
CASGLVPTGRETQYF
>few|TRBJ2-7|TRBV14|TRBD2
TGTGCCAGCAGCCAACCTTTTCGGGGGAGGGCCTGGAACGAGCAGTACTTC
CASSQPFRGRAWNEQYF
>few|TRBJ2-7|TRBV6-5|-
TGTGCCAGCAGTTATCGCGTGGGGGGAACCGAGCAGTACTTC
CASSYRVGGTEQYF
>many|TRBJ2-7|TRBV6-2/TRBV6-3|TRBD2
TGTGCCAGCAGTTACGATAGGACTAGCGGGAGACGGGGCTACGAGCAGTACTTC
CASSYDRTSGRRGYEQYF
>many|TRBJ2-7|TRBV7-9|-
TGTGCCAGCAGCTTAAGGGAGGCCTCCTACGAGCAGCACTTC
CASSLREASYEQHF
>many|TRBJ2-5|TRBV9|TRBD2
TGTGCCTCTAATCCGGGGGGAAGGGGAGAGACCCAGTACTTC
CASNPGGRGETQYF
>many|TRBJ1-6|TRBV7-2|TRBD1
TGTGCCAGCAGCTTAGCCGGGACAGACCATTCACCCCTCCACTTT
CASSLAGTDHSPLHF
>many|TRBJ1-1|TRBV24-1|-
TGTGCCACCAGTGATCGGGGGGGCACTGAAGCTTTCTTT
CATSDRGGTEAFF
>few|TRBJ1-5|TRBV4-1|-
TGCGCCAGCAGAAAAACTTCAGGGGAAATCAATCAGCCCCAGCATTTT
CASRKTSGEINQPQHF
>-|TRBJ1-6|TRBV12-3/TRBV12-4|-
TGTGCCAGCAGTTTGAGGGGCTCCTATAATTCACCCCTCCACTTT
CASSLRGSYNSPLHF
>-|TRBJ2-3|TRBV12-3/TRBV12-4|TRBD1
TGTGCCAGCCCGAAGACCCCGGGACAGCGCACAGATACGCAGTATTTT
CASPKTPGQRTDTQYF
>many|TRBJ1-2|TRBV6-5|-
TGTGCCAGCACACGAGGGGCCAGCCCAGCTTATGGCTACACCTTC
CASTRGASPAYGYTF
>many|TRBJ2-7|TRBV13|-
TGTGCCAGCAGCTTGCAGGGGGGAGCCTACGAGCAGTACTTC
CASSLQGGAYEQYF
>many|TRBJ2-2|TRBV4-2|-
TGTGCCAGCAGCCAAAAGCACCCCGGGACCGGGGAGCTGTTTTTT
CASSQKHPGTGELFF
>many|TRBJ1-3|TRBV9|TRBD1
TGTGCCAGCAGCGAATCGCGGACAGGAACCTACTCTGGAAACACCATATATTTT
CASSESRTGTYSGNTIYF
>many|TRBJ2-7|TRBV11-2|-
TGTGCCAGCAGCTTAGGAGTGATCGGCTACGAGCAGTACTTC
CASSLGVIGYEQYF
>many|TRBJ1-2|TRBV6-2/TRBV6-3|TRBD1
TGTGCCAGCTCTACGACAGGGATAGAAGCTAACTATGGCTACACCTTC
CASSTTGIEANYGYTF
>-|TRBJ2-5|TRBV12-3/TRBV12-4|-
TGTGCCAGCAGTGGCAGGGGATTAGAAGAGACCCAATACTTC
CASSGRGLEETQYF
>few|TRBJ1-1|TRBV4-2|-
TGTGCCAGCAGCCAAGAAGGCAAAGGGGGTACTGAAGCTTTCTTT
CASSQEGKGGTEAFF
>many|TRBJ2-7|TRBV28|-
TGTGCCAGCAGTTCACCTCGGGACTTACGAGGGGACTACGAGCAGTACTTC
CASSSPRDLRGDYEQYF
>many|TRBJ2-7|TRBV6-1|TRBD2
TGTGCCAGCAGTCCGGGACTAGCGGGTCCCTCCTACGAGCAGTACTTC
CASSPGLAGPSYEQYF
>many|TRBJ2-5|TRBV20-1|TRBD1
TGCAGTGCTAGAGATGCGGTAACACAGGGGATACAAGAGACCCAGTACTTC
CSARDAVTQGIQETQYF
>many|TRBJ2-2|TRBV19|-
TGTGCCAGTAGTATGATGGCTATACCGGGACCGAACACCGGGGAGCTGTTTTTT
CASSMMAIPGPNTGELFF
>-|TRBJ2-1|TRBV6-2/TRBV6-3|TRBD2
TGTGCCAGCAGTTCTAGCGGGACCTACGAGCAGTTCTTC
CASSSSGTYEQFF
>-|TRBJ2-2|TRBV20-1|TRBD1
TGCAGTGCTGGCCCCGGGACAGGGAGCACCGGGGAGCTGTTTTTT
CSAGPGTGSTGELFF
>-|TRBJ2-5|TRBV6-1|TRBD2
TGTGCCAGCGGCCGAGGGCGGGAGAACGAGGAGACCCAGTACTTC
CASGRGRENEETQYF
>many|TRBJ2-7|TRBV6-2/TRBV6-3|TRBD2
TGTGCCAGCAGTTACTCGAGGCGGACTCCGGGACTAGCGGGAGATATGTACGAGCAGTACTTC
CASSYSRRTPGLAGDMYEQYF
>many|TRBJ2-6|TRBV7-8|-
TGTGCCAGCAGCTTAGTTCCAGGGGCCAACGTCCTGACTTTC
CASSLVPGANVLTF
>many|TRBJ1-5|TRBV5-5|-
TGTGCCAGCAGCTTCGCAGACAGAAGCAATCAGCCCCAGCATTTT
CASSFADRSNQPQHF
>-|TRBJ1-1|TRBV19|-
TGTGCCAGTAGTATAGGTCAGGGATCAGGCACTGAAGCTTTCTTT
CASSIGQGSGTEAFF
>-|TRBJ1-1|TRBV6-1|TRBD1
TGTGCCAGCACCATCGGGGACAGGACGAACACTGAAGCTTTCTTT
CASTIGDRTNTEAFF
>many|TRBJ1-6|TRBV5-1|TRBD1
TGCGCCAGCAGCCCGGTATTTCGGGACAGTAATTCACCCCTCCACTTT
CASSPVFRDSNSPLHF
>-|TRBJ2-7|TRBV4-1|TRBD2
TGCGCCAGCAGCCCACCCGGGACTAGTAGGTACGAGCAGTACTTC
CASSPPGTSRYEQYF
>-|TRBJ1-2|TRBV6-1|-
TGTGCCAGCAGTGAAGCGCTTGGCCCAGGGGGCTACACCTTC
CASSEALGPGGYTF
>many|TRBJ2-5|TRBV4-1|TRBD1
TGCGCCAGCAGCCAAGGGGACAGGGAGGAAGAGACCCAGTACTTC
CASSQGDREEETQYF
>many|TRBJ2-7|TRBV5-1|-
TGCGCCAGCACGCCCGGGGGCCTAAGCTCCTACGAGCAGTACTTC
CASTPGGLSSYEQYF
>many|TRBJ2-7|TRBV7-2|-
TGTGCCAGCAGCGCCACACGAGGGGTCGAGCAGTACTTC
CASSATRGVEQYF